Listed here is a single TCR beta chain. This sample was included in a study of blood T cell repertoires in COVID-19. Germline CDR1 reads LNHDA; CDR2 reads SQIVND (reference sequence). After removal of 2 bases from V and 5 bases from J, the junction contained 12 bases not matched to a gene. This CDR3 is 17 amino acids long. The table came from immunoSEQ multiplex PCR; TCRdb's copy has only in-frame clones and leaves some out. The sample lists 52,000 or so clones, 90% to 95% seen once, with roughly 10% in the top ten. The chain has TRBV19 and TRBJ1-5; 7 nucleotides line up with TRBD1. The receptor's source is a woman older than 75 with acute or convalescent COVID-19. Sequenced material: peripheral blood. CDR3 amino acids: CASSIPKTGRSYQPQHF. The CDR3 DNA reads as TGTGCCAGTAGTATACCGAAGACAGGGCGATCTTATCAGCCCCAGCATTTT.